This T cell receptor (beta chain) was found in a study of T-cell reconstitution after alpha-beta-depleted transplantation in children (dated by TCRdb to about 2016). About the full investigation: T-cell immune reconstitution after TCRalphabeta/CD19-depleted allogeneic hematopoietic cell transplantation in children was quantitatively tracked in the study by means of TCR repertoire profiling. Results and caveats for the whole study, not just this receptor: The apparently early recovery of alphabetaT-cell counts about two months after transplant reportedly depended on only several hundred rapidly expanded clones that came from non-depleted graft cells. The high TCRbeta diversity at day 60 in some patients was ascribed to recipient T cells and intrathymic progenitors that had survived conditioning. Hyperexpanded clone frequencies declined over subsequent months; after one year, T-cell counts and TCRbeta diversity were mostly attributed to newly produced T cells.

This clonotype was detected only once. Its antigen is unknown. Base qualities are not provided; no much larger clone lies one nucleotide away. One read provides weak support. From the cysteine through the phenylalanine, the CDR3 covers 13 amino acids. Only the CDR3 region is kept as DNA, spanning 39 bases read in frame from base 1. The germline V gene encodes CDR1 SGHRS and CDR2 YFSETQ. The junction carries 5 bases between V and J, which are trimmed by 0 bases and 2 bases respectively. The library was built by means of PCR. The instrument was an Illumina HiSeq 2500. TCR libraries were prepared with molecular barcoding, using unique molecular identifiers to normalize TCRbeta repertoire quantification. TCRdb cleaned the public reads at Q25 with fastp, built clones with MiXCR and kept in-frame beta chains. Duplicate CDR3 protein sequences are folded into a single record with the most common DNA and genes. This sample is represented by about 58,000 distinct CDR3 sequences; 44% of them were singletons. 95% to 98% of the sample is in the top ten clones.

What the treatment or condition label conveys for this sample: allogeneic hematopoietic cell transplantation with graft depleted of TCRalphabeta T cells and CD19 B cells. Transplant recipients were children who received TCRalphabeta/CD19-depleted allogeneic hematopoietic cell grafts. Rearrangement joined TRBV5-1 to TRBJ1-2, with the D gene too uncertain to name. The clonotype was recovered from a male patient between 10 and 17 years old who had a stem cell transplant for acute lymphoblastic leukemia, so the T cells may come from the graft donor. The sequencing here drew on PBMCs, mostly from graft donor cells, taken 360 days after TCRalphabeta/CD19-depleted stem cell transplant. The nucleotide sequence is given as TGCGCCAGCAGCTTGGGCACGAACTATGGCTACACCTTC. This encodes CASSLGTNYGYTF.